Listed here are 32 T cell receptor beta chains from one sample, sequenced in a study of control samples from healthy donors and cancer patients. Only in-frame clones appear in the TCRdb table, and some are missing; sequencing was by immunoSEQ multiplex PCR. The data contain just over 50,000 clones, about nine tenths of them singletons. Sequenced input: PBMCs. These receptors all stem from a man in his fifties with head and neck cancer.

The chain links TRBV9 to TRBJ2-2, with D possibly being TRBD1 or TRBD2 (5 bases each). Trimming stripped 2 bases from V and 1 base from J, with 12 bases between. This CDR3 is built from 16 residues. The germline CDR1 and CDR2 sequences are SGDLS and YYNGEE. CDR3 in DNA: TGTGCCAGCAGCGTTTCCGGGACGGTGAACACCGGGGAGCTGTTTTTT. The encoded protein is CASSVSGTVNTGELFF.

In nucleotides, the CDR3 is TGTGCCAGCATCTTAGTAGTAGCGGGAGGGAGGCAGTTCTTC. As protein: CASILVVAGGRQFF. This chain connects TRBV2 to TRBJ2-1, with TRBD2 matching over 11 bases. The V and J ends lost 7 bases and 12 bases, in that order; junction bases with no gene match: 11. Germline loops: CDR1 SNHLY, CDR2 FYNNEI. CDR3 length: 14 residues.

The rearrangement joins TRBV6-5 to TRBJ2-2, with D unclear. The V gene lost 4 bases and the J gene lost 0 bases, with 6 bases spanning the gap. The CDR3 has 14 amino acids. The germline CDR1 and CDR2 sequences are MNHEY and SVGAGI. This CDR3 reads CASSLWANTGELFF. The CDR3 nucleotides read TGTGCCAGCAGTTTATGGGCGAACACCGGGGAGCTGTTTTTT.

This chain links TRBV18 with TRBJ2-1; D unclear. Germline V CDR1 and CDR2: KGHSH, LQKENI. The CDR3 sequence is 13 residues long. Trimming took off 3 bases at V and 7 bases at J, with 10 bases between the two ends. Here the CDR3 reads CASSPSKGNEQFF. As DNA, the CDR3 is TGTGCCAGCTCACCGAGTAAGGGTAATGAGCAGTTCTTC. Drawing the rest from reference TRBV18 and TRBJ2-1, the complete variable domain is NAGVMQNPRHLVRRRGQEARLRCSPMKGHSHVYWYRQLPEEGLKFMVYLQKENIIDESGMPKERFSAEFPKEGPSILRIQQVVRGDSAAYFCASSPSKGNEQFFGPGTRLTVL.

The CDR3 region has the DNA TGTGCCAGCAGTTACTCGTCTAACCCCGACGAGCAGTACTTC. Its protein is CASSYSSNPDEQYF. V and J are TRBV6-5 and TRBJ2-7, with no clear D. V lost 0 bases and J lost 5, with 11 bases in between. Germline lookup yields CDR1 MNHEY and CDR2 SVGAGI. The CDR3 is 14 amino acids.

This sequence joins TRBV4-1 and TRBJ2-3, with 9 bases lining up with TRBD2. The V segment lost 1 base and the J segment 4 bases; nucleotides outside the gene matches: 12. This CDR3 contains 18 residues. CDR1 is MGHRA, CDR2 YSYEKL, per germline. CDR3 in DNA: TGCGCCAGCAGCCAAGTGGTCGCGGGAGGGCCCTCAGCAGATACGCAGTATTTT. This sequence encodes CASSQVVAGGPSADTQYF.

V gene TRBV18 combines with J gene TRBJ2-2; 9 bases align to TRBD1. Germline values: CDR1 KGHSH, CDR2 LQKENI. The CDR3 consists of 16 residues. The J segment lost 6 bases and the V segment lost 3 bases, leaving 8 bases of the junction unmatched. This CDR3 reads CASSPLGDRAAGELFF. In DNA form, the CDR3 reads TGTGCCAGCTCACCCTTGGGGGACAGGGCCGCCGGGGAGCTGTTTTTT.

The chain employs TRBV7-2 and TRBJ2-5; D is uncertain. The germline V gene has CDR1 SGHTA and CDR2 FQGNSA. The CDR3 runs 13 residues. V lost 2 bases and J lost 1, with 5 bases in between. CDR3 in DNA: TGTGCCAGCAGCTTAACCCGCCAAGAGACCCAGTACTTC. This sequence encodes CASSLTRQETQYF.

The chain has TRBV20-1 and TRBJ2-5, with 7 bases that match TRBD2. Germline-derived CDR1 and CDR2 are DFQATT and SNEGSKA (reference sequence). The length of the CDR3 is 15 residues. Trimming at V came to 3 bases and at J to 5 bases, leaving 12 bases not matched to a gene. In nucleotides, the CDR3 is TGCAGTGCTAGTGACCCCTCGGGAGGATGGGAGACCCAGTACTTC. As protein: CSASDPSGGWETQYF.

This rearrangement joins TRBV10-3 to TRBJ2-4, with 8 bases fitting TRBD1. Per the germline V gene, CDR1 is ENHRY and CDR2 is SYGVKD. V shed 3 bases, J shed 5 bases, and the junction held 6 bases outside the gene matches. The CDR3 length is 15 residues. In DNA, the CDR3 is TGTGCCATCAGTGAAGACAGGGGACGGCAAAACATTCAGTACTTC. It is translated as CAISEDRGRQNIQYF.

The chain carries TRBV25-1 and TRBJ2-5; 8 bases map to TRBD1. The CDR3 sequence is 16 residues long. Unmatched junction bases numbered 9, after V lost 4 bases and J lost 2 bases. Germline values: CDR1 MGHDK, CDR2 SYGVNS. CDR3 nucleotides: TGTGCCAGCAGTGGGACAGGGAAGGGGTCACAAGAGACCCAGTACTTC. Translating gives CASSGTGKGSQETQYF.

V gene TRBV30 combines with J gene TRBJ2-7; 8 bases map to TRBD1. The ends lost 4 bases at V and 5 bases at J; junction bases unmatched: 7. Germline V gives CDR1 GTSNPN, CDR2 SVGIG (reference sequence). This CDR3 spans 13 amino acids. In nucleotides, the CDR3 is TGTGCCTGGATAAGGACAGGGAGGCACGAGCAGTACTTC. Protein: CAWIRTGRHEQYF.

The chain carries TRBV28 and TRBJ2-3; D gene uncertain. The CDR3 runs to 13 residues. The germline V gene encodes CDR1 MDHEN and CDR2 SYDVKM. With 8 bases removed from V and 2 bases from J, the gap between germline ends came to 11 bases. The CDR3 here is CASEVAHTDTQYF. In nucleotides, the CDR3 is TGTGCCAGCGAAGTAGCACACACAGATACGCAGTATTTT.

The sample holds one count of this clone. The chain is built from TRBV20-1 and TRBJ2-4; TRBD2 might be the D (6 bases). CDR1 and CDR2 (germline): DFQATT, SNEGSKA (reference sequence). The CDR3 extends over 15 amino acids. V was cut by 3 bases and J by 1 base, with 13 bases left in between. The CDR3 DNA sequence: TGCAGTGCTAGTCGGACGGGGGACGCCAAAAACATTCAGTACTTC. Protein product: CSASRTGDAKNIQYF.

The chain links TRBV7-8 to TRBJ2-5, with TRBD2 identical over 9 bases. The V gene's germline CDR1 is SGHVS and CDR2 FQNEAQ. The CDR3 consists of 18 residues. V lost 1 base and J lost 2; bases outside the gene matches: 11. The CDR3 DNA reads TGTGCCAGCAGCTTAGTTGTAGCGGGGGCCCCCCGGCAAGAGACCCAGTACTTC. This sequence encodes CASSLVVAGAPRQETQYF.

CDR3 in amino acids: CAWSGQGYGYTF. The CDR3 DNA follows: TGTGCCTGGAGTGGACAGGGCTATGGCTACACCTTC. V is TRBV30 and J is TRBJ1-2; 7 bases line up with TRBD1. The CDR3 is 12 residues long. Losses at the gene ends were 1 base for V and 4 bases for J; bases not matched to a gene: 0. Germline CDR1 GTSNPN, CDR2 SVGIG (reference sequence).

This clone was recorded only once. CDR3 protein: CASSAGGSTDTQYF. CDR3 coding DNA: TGTGCCAGCAGCGCAGGGGGTAGCACAGATACGCAGTATTTT. The chain joins TRBV27 to TRBJ2-3; 7 bases are shared with TRBD1. The CDR3 runs 14 residues. The germline gives CDR1 MNHEY, CDR2 SMNVEV (reference sequence). V gave up 6 bases and J gave up 0 bases; unmatched junction bases: 3.

This clone appeared a few times. The chain employs TRBV27 and TRBJ2-7; D uncertain. From germline, CDR1 is MNHEY and CDR2 SMNVEV (reference sequence). The CDR3 loop spans 13 amino acids. V was clipped by 4 bases and J by 4 bases, with 11 bases between them. The CDR3 here is CASSSAPAYEQYF. The CDR3, as DNA: TGTGCCAGCAGTTCCGCTCCCGCATACGAGCAGTACTTC.

This chain uses TRBV24-1 with TRBJ1-2; 7 bases match TRBD1. Trimming removed 5 bases from V and 0 bases from J; junction bases left unmatched: 17. Per the germline V gene, CDR1 is KGHDR and CDR2 is SFDVKD. This CDR3 contains 19 residues. CDR3 residues: CATSGLLTGRFTANYGYTF. The CDR3 region has the DNA TGTGCCACCAGTGGCCTACTGACAGGGCGATTTACTGCTAACTATGGCTACACCTTC.

V and J are TRBV4-3 and TRBJ2-1; the match to TRBD2 covers 12 bases. The germline V gene has CDR1 LGHNA and CDR2 YSLEER. The ends lost 0 bases at V and 1 base at J; junction bases unmatched: 7. The CDR3 is 19 residues long. The CDR3, as DNA: TGCGCCAGCAGCCAAGAAGCCCTAGCGGGGGGGCGTTCCTACAATGAGCAGTTCTTC. Translated: CASSQEALAGGRSYNEQFF.

The V gene is TRBV6-1, the J gene TRBJ2-5, with D unclear. The V gene lost 1 base and the J gene lost 1 base, with 4 bases spanning the gap. This CDR3 comprises 13 residues. Germline V gene lookup returns CDR1 MNHNS and CDR2 SASEGT. The CDR3 DNA reads TGTGCCAGCAGTGAAGTCAGCCAAGAGACCCAGTACTTC. As protein: CASSEVSQETQYF.

The V gene is TRBV28, the J gene TRBJ2-7; TRBD1 aligns across 10 bases. Germline trimming cut 5 bases from V and 4 bases from J; bases unmatched to any gene: 11. Germline values: CDR1 MDHEN, CDR2 SYDVKM. CDR3 length: 16 amino acids. CDR3 nucleotides: TGTGCCAGCAGTCGGGTCACCGGGACAGGGGTGTACGAGCAGTACTTC. This encodes CASSRVTGTGVYEQYF.

The V call is TRBV4-1, the J call TRBJ1-3; 8 bases are a match to TRBD1. In germline, CDR1 is MGHRA, CDR2 YSYEKL. The CDR3 spans 15 residues. With 2 bases clipped from V and 5 bases from J, the junction kept 5 bases outside the gene matches. This chain's CDR3 is CASSQPDRVRNTIYF. The CDR3 DNA is TGCGCCAGCAGCCAACCGGACAGGGTTAGAAACACCATATATTTT.

V usage is TRBV19 and J usage is TRBJ1-5, with D perhaps matching TRBD1 (6 bases). In germline, CDR1 is LNHDA, CDR2 SQIVND (reference sequence). V lost 6 bases, J lost 6 bases, and 18 bases lay in between. CDR3 length: 15 amino acids. The CDR3 DNA is TGTGCCAGTAGCGAAAGACGGGGGCCGGGTCAGCCCCAGCATTTT. Translated, it gives CASSERRGPGQPQHF.

The V gene is TRBV10-3, the J gene TRBJ2-7; D is perhaps TRBD1 (6 bases). Deletions cut 4 bases from V and 0 bases from J, with 13 bases between. This CDR3 spans 15 amino acids. The V gene's germline CDR1 is ENHRY and CDR2 SYGVKD. The CDR3 nucleotides are TGTGCCATCAGTGTCGAGGGGACACCCTCCTACGAGCAGTACTTC. It encodes CAISVEGTPSYEQYF.

In this sample, this clone turned up once. This CDR3 reads CASSVSTGEQETQYF. The CDR3 nucleotides read TGTGCCAGCAGCGTATCCACAGGGGAGCAAGAGACCCAGTACTTC. The chain has TRBV9 and TRBJ2-5; 7 bases line up with TRBD1. V was clipped by 1 base and J by 2 bases; unmatched bases: 5. CDR3 size: 15 residues. Per germline, CDR1 SGDLS and CDR2 YYNGEE.

Here the CDR3 DNA reads TGTGCCAGCAGCTTGGTCTATATAGGGGAGCTGTTTTTT. Translation gives CASSLVYIGELFF. This chain links TRBV5-5 with TRBJ2-2; D gene uncertain. Trimming shortened V by 0 bases and J by 8 bases, and 8 bases separated the two germline ends. Germline values: CDR1 SGHKS, CDR2 YYEKEE (reference sequence). The CDR3 runs to 13 residues.

Details on this clone: A junction boundary mismatches the germline segment, possibly from a read error. V and J are TRBV4-3 and TRBJ1-6; TRBD1 is a possible D gene (5 bases). Germline CDR1 and CDR2: LGHNA and YSLEER. The CDR3 spans 12 residues. Here the CDR3 reads CASSQDRGLPFF. The CDR3 DNA reads TGCGCCAGCAGCCAAGATCGGGGGTTACCATTCTTT.

This chain uses TRBV5-1 with TRBJ1-2; D is ambiguous. This CDR3 has 14 residues. Deletions cut 0 bases from V and 0 bases from J, with 6 bases between. Germline loops: CDR1 SGHRS, CDR2 YFSETQ. The CDR3 region has the DNA TGCGCCAGCAGCTTGGGGGAGTCTAACTATGGCTACACCTTC. Translated: CASSLGESNYGYTF. Based on the CDR3 plus reference TRBV5-1 and TRBJ1-2, the full variable domain is KAGVTQTPRYLIKTRGQQVTLSCSPISGHRSVSWYQQTPGQGLQFLFEYFSETQRNKGNFPGRFSGRQFSNSRSEMNVSTLELGDSALYLCASSLGESNYGYTFGSGTRLTVV.

J is TRBJ2-3 and V is TRBV19, with D possibly matching TRBD2 (5 bases). CDR3 size: 17 residues. V lost 5 bases to trimming and J lost 4 bases, with 22 bases between them. CDR1 is LNHDA and CDR2 is SQIVND in the germline V gene (reference sequence). The CDR3 sequence is CASSLDSRASGSDTQYF. CDR3 nucleotides: TGTGCCAGTAGTCTTGATTCTAGGGCATCGGGATCAGATACGCAGTATTTT.

The chain couples TRBV19 to TRBJ1-1, with a tentative D call TRBD1 (5 bases). The ends were cut back, 3 bases at V and 3 bases at J, with 8 bases in the middle. From germline, CDR1 is LNHDA and CDR2 SQIVND (reference sequence). This CDR3 is 13 amino acids long. CDR3 nucleotides: TGTGCCAGTAGTATTGAGGGGTACACTGAAGCTTTCTTT. Its translation: CASSIEGYTEAFF.

The rearrangement joins TRBV7-8 to TRBJ2-2, with 7 bases lining up with TRBD1. The length of the CDR3 is 16 residues. The ends lost 1 base at V and 0 bases at J; junction bases unmatched: 2. Germline V gene sequence: CDR1 SGHVS, CDR2 FQNEAQ. CDR3 DNA sequence: TGTGCCAGCAGCTTAGGAGGGGGCCCGAACACCGGGGAGCTGTTTTTT. It translates to CASSLGGGPNTGELFF.